The 2 T cell receptor beta chains below were found in one sample sequenced in a study of graft-versus-host responses after intestinal transplantation. Only in-frame clones appear in the TCRdb table, and some are missing; sequencing was by immunoSEQ multiplex PCR. The sample records roughly 110,000 clones, about nine tenths being singletons. These receptors are not linked to any known antigen. Sequences were derived from unstimulated CD4+ T cells sorted from spleen or lymph node cells, sampled before transplant. Source of these receptors: a human donor who was the organ donor for an intestinal transplant.

V usage is TRBV7-2 and J usage is TRBJ1-5; no firm D call. CDR1 and CDR2 (germline): SGHTA, FQGNSA. The CDR3 length is 16 residues. Trimming pared 3 bases from V and 0 bases from J, leaving 12 bases between. CDR3 loop: CASSLYLSRSNQPQHF. The DNA of the CDR3 is TGTGCCAGCAGCTTGTATTTGTCGCGTAGCAATCAGCCCCAGCATTTT.

This rearrangement joins TRBV2 to TRBJ2-2; tentative D call: TRBD2 (7 bases). The CDR3 has 15 residues. V lost 6 bases to trimming and J lost 4 bases, with 15 bases between them. The germline gives CDR1 SNHLY, CDR2 FYNNEI. The CDR3 here is CASSLGGAGTGELFF. In nucleotides, the CDR3 is TGTGCCAGCAGCTTAGGGGGGGCCGGCACCGGGGAGCTGTTTTTT.